This TCR beta chain was identified during a study of blood T cell repertoires in COVID-19. Across the study: There were acute and convalescent COVID-19 samples, and they came from the United States, Italy and Spain. T cells, B-cell-depleted T cells, or PBMCs supplied cDNA or gDNA.

In the source study's methods: Amplification from reference gene primers served as the basis for estimated nucleated cell counts. Method: immunoSEQ multiplex PCR; TCRdb's copy keeps in-frame clones and lacks some. V and J calls and clone size are copied from that table; D and trimming were computed from the DNA. The sample lists about 150,000 clones, 91% seen once, with around 0.55% in the top ten. This CDR3 contains 16 residues. V shed 1 base and J shed 2 bases, with 15 bases lying between them. CDR1 is SGHDT and CDR2 is YYEEEE in the germline V gene. The V call is TRBV5-6, the J call TRBJ1-2; possibly TRBD1 for D (5 bases). The sequence was obtained from a man aged 45-65 years with acute or convalescent COVID-19. Sequenced material: peripheral blood. The chain's CDR3 is CASSLRGHQSNYGYTF. CDR3 DNA sequence: TGTGCCAGCAGCTTGAGGGGCCACCAAAGCAACTATGGCTACACCTTC. The full variable domain, its missing parts supplied by reference TRBV5-6 and TRBJ1-2, is DAGVTQSPTHLIKTRGQQVTLRCSPKSGHDTVSWYQQALGQGPQFIFQYYEEEERQRGNFPDRFSGHQFPNYSSELNVNALLLGDSALYLCASSLRGHQSNYGYTFGSGTRLTVV.